This T cell receptor (beta chain) stems from a study of T cells in Graves' hyperthyroidism and ophthalmopathy. Across the study: Initial diagnosis, before any treatment, was when peripheral blood was collected.

There are a few counts of this clonotype. A read error is possible here, since a much larger clone lies one base away. Researchers took RNA transcripts and amplified the TCR beta CDR3 regions from them. Researchers ran a first-round RT-PCR on the TCR CDR3 using the HTBI primer set. TCRdb used MiXCR to reprocess the multiplex PCR reads, holding one entry per CDR3 protein. The top ten hold about 20% of the sample, which has approximately 400,000 distinct CDR3 sequences, roughly 14% seen once. The germline CDR1 and CDR2 sequences are MNHEY and SMNVEV (reference sequence). The length of the CDR3 is 14 residues.

The receptor was derived from a man aged 30 to 39 with Graves' hyperthyroidism that later progressed to Graves' ophthalmopathy. This chain joins TRBV27 and TRBJ1-1; no clear D. Sequencing was performed on blood. CDR3 residues: CASSLGTRNTETFF. DNA for the CDR3: TGTGCCAGCAGTCTGGGTACACGGAACACTGAAACTTTCTTT.